This record looks at one T cell receptor (beta chain) sequence and its context. Its antigen remains unidentified. One end of the junction varies from germline; a read error may be responsible. TCRdb ran MiXCR on the PCR reads and lists one entry per CDR3 protein. The sample has some 590,000 distinct CDR3 sequences, approximately 24% seen once. Germline loops: CDR1 KGHDR, CDR2 SFDVKD. The CDR3 is 16 amino acids. This specimen belongs to a study of molecular identifiers for immune sequencing clone quantification. Study in general: RNA, taken in replicates from approximately 20,000 or 100,000 naive CD8 cells, was split five ways, with four sequenced. The study, taken as a whole, reports: Under 1% of molecules in naive cells, but over 99% of effector molecules, belonged to clones above 20 RNA copies.

Sorted cells numbering roughly 18,000 to 1,000,000, with 10%, 30% or 50% RNA, yielded the naive CD8 libraries. Sorting recovered naive CD8 T cells on a CD8+CD4-CCR7+CD45RA+ profile. Sequenced material: naive CD8+ T cells from blood, with Jurkat cell RNA spiked in. Noted subset: FACS-sorted CD8+CD4-CCR7+CD45RA+ naive T cells. The clonotype was recovered from a human donor in good health. Some libraries in this study had Jurkat cell RNA spiked in. The genes are TRBV24-1 and TRBJ2-5; TRBD1 matches 7 bases. DNA of the CDR3: TGTGCCACCAATGATCCCTACGCAGGGGGTCGAGAGACCCAGTACTTC. Translated, it gives CATNDPYAGGRETQYF.